This TCR beta chain was sequenced for a study of cytomegalovirus exposure and HLA in healthy donors. Study-level results: Later analysis showed TCR association rates varying by HLA locus, highest for DRB1 and lowest for HLA-C. There were a few CMV-associated chains whose specificity for CMV antigens was confirmed in vitro. The classifier was said to identify cytomegalovirus status with high specificity and sensitivity. Later examination showed HLA-associated TCR beta chains had greater clonal expansion than equally common others.

This CDR3 contains 14 residues. The V gene lost 6 bases and the J gene lost 0 bases, with 11 bases spanning the gap. Germline loops: CDR1 SNHLY, CDR2 FYNNEI. PCR employed 60 Vbeta and 13 Jbeta primers. The repertoire was sequenced with immunoSEQ multiplex PCR; TCRdb's copy has only in-frame clones and lacks some. This table has 150,000 to 200,000 clones, less than 90% appearing once. As regards this clone: The antigen is unknown.

This rearrangement joins TRBV2 to TRBJ2-5; possible D gene TRBD2, 5 bases. Sequences were obtained from PBMCs. This sequence originates from a girl aged 10-17 years in good health and CMV-seropositive. The CDR3 reads CASRVQEDQETQYF. CDR3 coding DNA: TGTGCCAGCAGGGTTCAGGAGGACCAAGAGACCCAGTACTTC.